Presented here are 3 T cell receptor beta chains from one specimen sequenced in a study of cytomegalovirus exposure and HLA in healthy donors. The PCR was carried out with 60 Vbeta primers and 13 Jbeta primers. Repertoires were generated with immunoSEQ multiplex PCR, while TCRdb's copy carries only in-frame clones and drops some. This table has some 98,000 clones, 65% to 80% appearing once. Sample: PBMCs. The source is a human donor in good health.

The CDR3 DNA is TGTGCCAGCACCCCCCGGTCCTATGGCTACACCTTC. Protein sequence: CASTPRSYGYTF. The chain joins TRBV2 to TRBJ1-2, with D hard to call. Germline loops: CDR1 SNHLY, CDR2 FYNNEI. The ends were cut back, 7 bases at V and 4 bases at J, with 10 bases in the middle. CDR3 length equals 12 residues.

This clone was seen only once. V and J are TRBV6-5 and TRBJ2-5, with D maybe TRBD2 (7 bases). Germline V gene lookup returns CDR1 MNHEY and CDR2 SVGAGI. CDR3 size: 16 residues. V dropped 2 bases and J dropped 2 bases, with 15 bases sitting between them. In DNA form, the CDR3 reads TGTGCCAGCAGTTACCGGGGGGCTAAATGGCAAGAGACCCAGTACTTC. Its protein product is CASSYRGAKWQETQYF.

The genes are TRBV15 and TRBJ1-6; D perhaps matches TRBD1 (5 bases). This CDR3 has 15 amino acids. The V end lost 0 bases, the J end lost 8 bases, and 11 bases lay between the germline ends. Germline-derived CDR1 and CDR2 are LNHNV and YYDKDF (reference sequence). CDR3 bases: TGTGCCACCAGCAGAGATTACAGGACCCATTCACCCCTCCACTTT. Amino acid sequence: CATSRDYRTHSPLHF.